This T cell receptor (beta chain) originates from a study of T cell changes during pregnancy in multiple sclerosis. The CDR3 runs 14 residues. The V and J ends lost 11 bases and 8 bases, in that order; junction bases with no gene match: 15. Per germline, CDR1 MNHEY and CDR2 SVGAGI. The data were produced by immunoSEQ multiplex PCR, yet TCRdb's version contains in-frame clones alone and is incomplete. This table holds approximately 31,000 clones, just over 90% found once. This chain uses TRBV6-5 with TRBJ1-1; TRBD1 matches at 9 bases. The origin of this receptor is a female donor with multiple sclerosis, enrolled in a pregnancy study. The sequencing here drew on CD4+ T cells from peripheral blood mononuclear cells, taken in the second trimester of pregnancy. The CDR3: CAGNLGTGRREAFF. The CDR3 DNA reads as TGTGCCGGGAACCTCGGGACAGGGCGGCGAGAAGCTTTCTTT.